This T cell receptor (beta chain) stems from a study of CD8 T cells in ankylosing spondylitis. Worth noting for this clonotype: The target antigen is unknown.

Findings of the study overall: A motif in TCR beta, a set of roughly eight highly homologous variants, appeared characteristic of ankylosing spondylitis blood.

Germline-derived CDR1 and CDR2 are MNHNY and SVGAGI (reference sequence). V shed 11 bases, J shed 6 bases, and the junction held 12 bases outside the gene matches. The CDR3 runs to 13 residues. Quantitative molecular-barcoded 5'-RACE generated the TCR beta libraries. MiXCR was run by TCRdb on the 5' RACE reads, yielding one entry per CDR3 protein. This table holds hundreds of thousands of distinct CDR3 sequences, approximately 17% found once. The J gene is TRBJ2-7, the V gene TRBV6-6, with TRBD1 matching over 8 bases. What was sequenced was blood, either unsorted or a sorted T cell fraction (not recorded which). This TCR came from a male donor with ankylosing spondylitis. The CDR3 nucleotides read TGTGCCCCCTTTTACAGGGGGTCCCTCGAGCAGTACTTC. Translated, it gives CAPFYRGSLEQYF.